This T cell receptor beta chain is from a study of technical replicates of blood from several donors. TCRdb's table, derived via immunoSEQ multiplex PCR, lists solely in-frame clones and lacks some. The repertoire includes roughly 97,000 clones, 96% of them detected once, and about 0.38% sits in the top ten. The CDR3 is 16 amino acids. The ends lost 5 bases at V and 3 bases at J; junction bases unmatched: 6. Per germline, CDR1 KGHSH and CDR2 LQKENI. The origin of this receptor is a human donor in good health. This chain uses TRBV18 with TRBJ2-3; 12 bases line up with TRBD2. The sequenced sample consisted of T cells isolated from PBMCs. Here the CDR3 DNA reads TGTGCCAGCTCAGCATCCGGGACTAGCGGGACAGATACGCAGTATTTT. Translation: CASSASGTSGTDTQYF.